This entry features one TCR beta chain sequence. The data derive from a study of blood T cell repertoires in COVID-19. Overall study context: Samples of COVID-19 (acute and convalescent) were obtained from the United States, Italy and Spain. PBMCs, B-cell-depleted T cells, or T cells were the source of the cDNA or gDNA that made up the material.

The germline gives CDR1 SNHLY, CDR2 FYNNEI. This CDR3 is 12 amino acids long. V was shortened by 4 bases and J by 3 bases, with 6 bases between the two germline ends. Method: immunoSEQ multiplex PCR; TCRdb's copy keeps in-frame clones and lacks some. The data hold 95,000 to 150,000 clones, with roughly 90% observed a single time. The sample was peripheral blood. The V gene is TRBV2, the J gene TRBJ1-1, with D unclear. The TCR was taken from a woman older than 75 with acute or convalescent COVID-19. The CDR3: CASSVEDTEAFF. For the CDR3, the DNA is TGTGCCAGCAGTGTCGAGGACACTGAAGCTTTCTTT.